A single sample gave rise to the 32 T cell receptor beta chains below, sequenced in a study of OX40 agonist ivuxolimab in advanced cancers. Sequencing was performed with immunoSEQ multiplex PCR; in TCRdb, only in-frame clones are kept and a portion is missing. Of roughly 72,000 clones listed, roughly 93% are singletons. Here the sequenced sample was CD4+ or CD8+ T cells sorted from blood, taken in a trial of the OX40 agonist ivuxolimab. The receptors stem from an adult with an advanced solid tumor such as melanoma, head and neck, liver or kidney cancer.

The table lists this clone with a count of one. The V and J genes are TRBV18 and TRBJ1-5; maybe TRBD1 (5 bases). V lost 4 bases, J lost 0 bases, and 16 bases lay in between. The CDR3 sequence is 17 residues long. CDR1 is KGHSH, CDR2 LQKENI, per germline. The CDR3 loop is CASSQGEGVYSNQPQHF. DNA of the CDR3: TGTGCCAGCTCACAAGGGGAAGGGGTCTATAGCAATCAGCCCCAGCATTTT.

In the case of this clone: The identical CDR3 is also encoded by other nucleotide sequences in the sample. This chain's CDR3 is CASSLSSGYEQYF. The CDR3 DNA is TGTGCCAGCAGTTTATCGAGCGGGTACGAGCAGTACTTC. The chain has TRBV27 and TRBJ2-7, with a weak D call TRBD2 (6 bases). The CDR3 is 13 amino acids. Trimming stripped 0 bases from V and 4 bases from J, with 7 bases between. Germline-derived CDR1 and CDR2 are MNHEY and SMNVEV (reference sequence).

The chain links TRBV9 to TRBJ2-1; 11 bases map to TRBD2. The CDR3 runs to 16 residues. Germline trimming cut 3 bases from V and 0 bases from J; bases unmatched to any gene: 2. Germline CDR1 reads SGDLS; CDR2 reads YYNGEE. The DNA of the CDR3 is TGTGCCAGCAGCGCTAGCGGGGGGAGCTCCTACAATGAGCAGTTCTTC. Translation: CASSASGGSSYNEQFF. The complete variable domain, with remaining parts taken from reference TRBV9 and TRBJ2-1, reads DSGVTQTPKHLITATGQRVTLRCSPRSGDLSVYWYQQSLDQGLQFLIQYYNGEERAKGNILERFSAQQFPDLHSELNLSSLELGDSALYFCASSASGGSSYNEQFFGPGTRLTVL.

The V and J genes are TRBV27 and TRBJ1-1; D is ambiguous. This CDR3 contains 14 residues. Germline loops: CDR1 MNHEY, CDR2 SMNVEV (reference sequence). V dropped 0 bases and J dropped 4 bases, with 9 bases sitting between them. CDR3 sequence (DNA): TGTGCCAGCAGTTTATCGCGTCAGTTCACTGAAGCTTTCTTT. Translation: CASSLSRQFTEAFF.

The rearrangement joins TRBV5-1 to TRBJ2-3; 11 bases match TRBD1. CDR3 length: 14 residues. J was trimmed by 5 bases and V by 4 bases; bases with no gene match: 3. Looked up from germline, CDR1 is SGHRS and CDR2 is YFSETQ. CDR3 nucleotides: TGCGCCAGCAGCCCGGACAGGGGGCGAGATACGCAGTATTTT. Translating gives CASSPDRGRDTQYF.

The J gene is TRBJ1-2, the V gene TRBV5-5; 10 nucleotides match TRBD1. Unmatched junction bases numbered 0, after V lost 0 bases and J lost 7 bases. The germline gives CDR1 SGHKS, CDR2 YYEKEE (reference sequence). The CDR3 consists of 13 residues. The CDR3 DNA sequence: TGTGCCAGCAGCTTGGGGACAGGGGGTGGCTACACCTTC. Amino acids: CASSLGTGGGYTF.

The V call is TRBV7-7, the J call TRBJ2-2; TRBD1 matches 7 bases. This CDR3 spans 15 amino acids. Germline V gene lookup returns CDR1 SSHAT and CDR2 FNYEAQ (reference sequence). V shed 4 bases and J 0 bases; nucleotides not matched to a gene: 2. For the CDR3, the DNA is TGTGCCAGCAGCTCAGGGACAGCGAACACCGGGGAGCTGTTTTTT. As protein: CASSSGTANTGELFF.

The chain employs TRBV7-2 and TRBJ2-5; a weak D match, TRBD1 (6 bases). With 5 bases removed from V and 3 bases from J, the gap between germline ends came to 19 bases. The CDR3 length is 16 residues. Germline-derived CDR1 and CDR2 are SGHTA and FQGNSA. The CDR3 region has the DNA TGTGCCAGCAGCCCCTGGGGGCTAGCTAGAGAAGAGACCCAGTACTTC. This translates into CASSPWGLAREETQYF.

This rearrangement joins TRBV27 to TRBJ2-3; a possible D gene is TRBD2 (6 bases). Germline V gene lookup returns CDR1 MNHEY and CDR2 SMNVEV (reference sequence). The CDR3 runs to 16 residues. Trimming removed 3 bases at V and 0 bases at J, with 13 bases between. CDR3 in amino acids: CASSFQEGRSTDTQYF. In DNA, the CDR3 is TGTGCCAGCAGTTTTCAGGAGGGCAGGAGCACAGATACGCAGTATTTT.

The rearrangement joins TRBV7-9 to TRBJ1-4; 7 bases fit TRBD1. V lost 5 bases and J lost 8; bases outside the gene matches: 14. This CDR3 comprises 16 residues. CDR1 and CDR2 from the germline V gene are SEHNR and FQNEAQ (reference sequence). The CDR3 sequence: CASSPTTDRVGEKLFF. The CDR3 nucleotides are TGTGCCAGCAGCCCTACTACCGACAGGGTGGGCGAAAAACTGTTTTTT.

The chain carries TRBV6-5 and TRBJ1-1; no clear D. This CDR3 has 14 residues. Trimming stripped 2 bases from V and 4 bases from J, with 11 bases between. Germline V gene sequence: CDR1 MNHEY, CDR2 SVGAGI. Here the CDR3 reads CASSYRTVGTEAFF. The CDR3 coding sequence is TGTGCCAGCAGTTACAGGACGGTGGGCACTGAAGCTTTCTTT.

The genes are TRBV27 and TRBJ1-5; the D is unclear. Trimming removed 4 bases at V and 8 bases at J, with 18 bases between. The CDR3 spans 15 residues. Germline V lookup: CDR1 MNHEY, CDR2 SMNVEV (reference sequence). CDR3 amino acids: CASSSIPPGKEPQHF. DNA for the CDR3: TGTGCCAGCAGTTCCATCCCCCCTGGTAAGGAGCCCCAGCATTTT.

This chain connects TRBV18 to TRBJ2-7; possible D gene TRBD2, 6 bases. The V gene's germline CDR1 is KGHSH and CDR2 LQKENI. The CDR3 contains 18 residues. Trimming stripped 0 bases from V and 0 bases from J, with 18 bases between. The CDR3 region has the DNA TGTGCCAGCTCACCACCGATTCCTAGCGACCCGAGCTCCTACGAGCAGTACTTC. Translation gives CASSPPIPSDPSSYEQYF. Using reference TRBV18 and TRBJ2-7 for the parts outside the CDR3, the full variable domain is NAGVMQNPRHLVRRRGQEARLRCSPMKGHSHVYWYRQLPEEGLKFMVYLQKENIIDESGMPKERFSAEFPKEGPSILRIQQVVRGDSAAYFCASSPPIPSDPSSYEQYFGPGTRLTVT.

The chain uses TRBV6-1 and TRBJ1-6, with no clear D. The CDR3 covers 14 residues. Trimming removed 2 bases from V and 6 bases from J, with 8 bases in between. CDR1 MNHNS and CDR2 SASEGT come from the germline V gene. Written as DNA, the CDR3 is TGTGCCAGCAGTGAATGGAGACTTAATTCACCCCTCCACTTT. This codes for CASSEWRLNSPLHF.

The chain combines TRBV5-6 with TRBJ1-2; D is perhaps TRBD1 (5 bases). The CDR3 has 13 residues. V lost 2 bases to trimming and J lost 2 bases, with 7 bases between them. Germline V lookup: CDR1 SGHDT, CDR2 YYEEEE. CDR3 DNA sequence: TGTGCCAGCAGCTTCGGGGGAAACTATGGCTACACCTTC. This codes for CASSFGGNYGYTF.

The CDR3 nucleotides are TGTGCCAGCAGCCCCCGGGGCCCAATTTCACCCCTCCACTTT. The encoded protein is CASSPRGPISPLHF. The chain has TRBV7-9 and TRBJ1-6; D might be TRBD1 (5 bases). V was cut by 5 bases and J by 9 bases, with 14 bases left in between. The CDR3 loop spans 14 amino acids. Germline V gene sequence: CDR1 SEHNR, CDR2 FQNEAQ (reference sequence).

The gene calls are TRBV27 and TRBJ2-5; D call uncertain. This CDR3 is 12 amino acids long. Deletions cut 8 bases from V and 4 bases from J, with 11 bases between. Germline V gene sequence: CDR1 MNHEY, CDR2 SMNVEV (reference sequence). CDR3 region: CASGLIGETQYF. The CDR3 DNA sequence: TGTGCCAGCGGCTTAATTGGAGAGACCCAGTACTTC.

The rearrangement uses TRBV27 and TRBJ1-4; the D gene is possibly TRBD1 (6 bases). This CDR3 has 14 amino acids. From germline, CDR1 is MNHEY and CDR2 SMNVEV (reference sequence). V gave up 2 bases and J gave up 8 bases, with 12 bases separating them. CDR3 region: CASSLEGVGEKLFF. The CDR3 DNA reads as TGTGCCAGCAGTTTAGAGGGGGTAGGGGAAAAACTGTTTTTT.

This sequence joins TRBV9 and TRBJ2-3; D is unresolved. CDR3 length: 14 residues. In germline, CDR1 is SGDLS, CDR2 YYNGEE. The ends were cut back, 2 bases at V and 5 bases at J, with 12 bases in the middle. CDR3 nucleotide sequence: TGTGCCAGCAGCGTCGAAAAACTTGTAGATACGCAGTATTTT. Translated, it gives CASSVEKLVDTQYF.

The chain has TRBV5-1 and TRBJ1-5; TRBD1 aligns across 7 bases. With 2 bases clipped from V and 4 bases from J, the junction kept 6 bases outside the gene matches. Germline CDR1 reads SGHRS; CDR2 reads YFSETQ. This CDR3 spans 15 amino acids. The CDR3: CASSFTGQRNQPQHF. For the CDR3, the DNA is TGCGCCAGCAGCTTTACGGGACAGAGGAATCAGCCCCAGCATTTT.

J is TRBJ1-2 and V is TRBV7-6; 7 nucleotides line up with TRBD1. After removal of 3 bases from V and 8 bases from J, the junction contained 6 bases not matched to a gene. The germline CDR1 and CDR2 sequences are SGHVS and FNYEAQ. The CDR3 has 13 residues. The CDR3 region is CASSFKQGSGYTF. DNA for the CDR3: TGTGCCAGCAGCTTTAAACAGGGGAGCGGCTACACCTTC.

The CDR3 nucleotides are TGTGCCACCAGCAGTGACCGACAGGGACGTGCTTTCTTT. Translating gives CATSSDRQGRAFF. The chain couples TRBV15 to TRBJ1-1; 7 nucleotides agree with TRBD1. Unmatched junction bases numbered 9, after V lost 3 bases and J lost 11 bases. CDR1 LNHNV and CDR2 YYDKDF come from the germline V gene (reference sequence). The CDR3 has 13 amino acids.

For the CDR3, the DNA is TGTGCCAGCGGTCAGGGTTTCACTGAAGCTTTCTTT. This codes for CASGQGFTEAFF. This chain uses TRBV27 with TRBJ1-1; tentative D call: TRBD1 (5 bases). The CDR3 sequence is 12 residues long. V lost 8 bases and J 4 bases, leaving 11 bases between the germline ends. From germline, CDR1 is MNHEY and CDR2 SMNVEV (reference sequence).

This clone appeared once. The chain has TRBV21-1 and TRBJ1-6. TRBV21-1 has pseudogene status. The CDR3 runs to 17 residues. Written as DNA, the CDR3 is TGTGCCAGCAGCAAAGCCCCAGGGCCAACGGGAAGATCACCCCTCCACTTT. Amino acid sequence: CASSKAPGPTGRSPLHF.

The chain couples TRBV27 to TRBJ2-7; TRBD1 or TRBD2 may be the D gene (5 bases each). Germline V lookup: CDR1 MNHEY, CDR2 SMNVEV (reference sequence). The CDR3 totals 13 residues. Trimming stripped 5 bases from V and 2 bases from J, with 10 bases between. The CDR3, as DNA: TGTGCCAGCAGTCGGGGCAGGACCTACGAGCAGTACTTC. It encodes CASSRGRTYEQYF.

V and J are TRBV12-5 and TRBJ1-1, with D possibly matching TRBD1 (5 bases). The CDR3 is made up of 13 amino acids. The germline V gene encodes CDR1 LGHNT and CDR2 FRNRAP. Trimming shortened V by 5 bases and J by 1 base, and 8 bases separated the two germline ends. The CDR3 here is CASGTDRNTEAFF. The DNA for the CDR3 is TGTGCTAGTGGTACCGACAGGAACACTGAAGCTTTCTTT.

The rearrangement uses TRBV6-5 and TRBJ2-1, with TRBD1 identical over 7 bases. V was clipped by 4 bases and J by 5 bases; unmatched bases: 11. The CDR3 sequence is 16 residues long. CDR1 MNHEY and CDR2 SVGAGI come from the germline V gene. CDR3 in amino acids: CASSFSPGQADNEQFF. Here the CDR3 DNA reads TGTGCCAGCAGTTTCTCCCCCGGACAGGCGGACAATGAGCAGTTCTTC.

This clone was seen a single time. The CDR3 sequence: CASSQEVGRGHISTDTQYF. Here the CDR3 DNA reads TGCGCCAGCAGCCAAGAAGTCGGTAGGGGGCATATCAGCACAGATACGCAGTATTTT. The V gene is TRBV4-1, the J gene TRBJ2-3; 7 bases agree with TRBD1. The CDR3 loop spans 19 amino acids. CDR1 and CDR2 from the germline V gene are MGHRA and YSYEKL. J gave up 0 bases and V 0 bases, and 12 bases lay outside the gene matches.

This rearrangement joins TRBV19 to TRBJ1-5; TRBD1 aligns across 10 bases. V dropped 5 bases and J dropped 6; count of bases not matched to a gene: 4. CDR3 length: 14 amino acids. Germline CDR1 is LNHDA and CDR2 is SQIVND (reference sequence). The CDR3 protein is CASSPGTGAQPQHF. The CDR3 nucleotides are TGTGCCAGTAGTCCGGGGACAGGGGCTCAGCCCCAGCATTTT.

V is TRBV7-8 and J is TRBJ1-5, with 7 bases that match TRBD1. CDR3 size: 15 residues. Germline V gene data show CDR1 as SGHVS and CDR2 as FQNEAQ. With V trimmed by 6 bases and J by 7 bases, 12 bases remained unmatched. The CDR3 protein is CASSYDRQGGQPQHF. The CDR3 nucleotides are TGTGCCAGCAGTTATGATCGACAGGGAGGCCAGCCCCAGCATTTT.

The chain uses TRBV15 and TRBJ1-2, with no clear D. Germline V gene data show CDR1 as LNHNV and CDR2 as YYDKDF (reference sequence). The CDR3 has 15 amino acids. With 3 bases removed from V and 4 bases from J, the gap between germline ends came to 15 bases. The CDR3 here is CATSSELYRPYGYTF. Written as DNA, the CDR3 is TGTGCCACCAGCAGTGAATTGTACAGACCCTATGGCTACACCTTC.

This chain uses TRBV7-8 with TRBJ2-7; D is unclear. The length of the CDR3 is 12 residues. Per germline, CDR1 SGHVS and CDR2 FQNEAQ. V lost 5 bases, J lost 0 bases, and 5 bases lay in between. This CDR3 is CASSPSSYEQYF. The CDR3 region has the DNA TGTGCCAGCAGCCCCAGCTCCTACGAGCAGTACTTC.